This section outlines one TCR beta chain sequence together with its context. The antigen remains undetermined. This sample stems from a study of T cell repertoires in cytomegalovirus infection. One entry per CDR3 protein, called by TCRdb with MiXCR from the reads. The sample includes about half a million distinct CDR3 sequences, around a third seen only once; the top ten take about 17%. Germline V lookup: CDR1 SGHDN, CDR2 FVKESK. The CDR3 has 16 amino acids. J was trimmed by 1 base and V by 4 bases; bases with no gene match: 5. Here the sequenced sample was cultured PBMCs, taken from culture after CMV antigen stimulation. The chain couples TRBV14 to TRBJ2-2; 8 bases map to TRBD2. This TCR derives from a human donor in good health (CMV status not recorded). Some clones in this sample may be carry-over from other donors' samples. CDR3 protein: CASSPGTRENTGELFF. The CDR3 bases are TGTGCCAGCAGCCCCGGGACTAGGGAGAACACCGGGGAGCTGTTTTTT.